Listed below are T cell receptor beta chains from one sample, sequenced in a study of T cell responses to AZD1222 COVID-19 vaccine. TCRdb keeps only in-frame clones here, not all; method: immunoSEQ multiplex PCR. The table shows about 97,000 clones, with 70% to 90% occurring only once. This sample comprised peripheral blood, obtained on day 0 of AZD1222 vaccination. The receptors derive from an adult in good health. Both conserved end residues are part of each CDR3. A D gene is named only where the DNA matches it firmly. Clone sizes are given selectively: once, few, many, or a class where the clone is expanded.

D	V	J	size	DNA	CDR3
TRBD1	TRBV19	TRBJ2-6	-	TGTGCCAGTAGTATGGTGTTGGGACAGGGTGGGCCTGGGGCCAACGTCCTGACTTTC	CASSMVLGQGGPGANVLTF
-	TRBV7-8	TRBJ2-1	-	TGTGCCAGCACTATCTCGCCCTACCGCTCCTACAATGAGCAGTTCTTC	CASTISPYRSYNEQFF
-	TRBV18	TRBJ1-1	-	TGTGCCAGCTCACCACCGTACAGGGCCTTGAACACTGAAGCTTTCTTT	CASSPPYRALNTEAFF
TRBD1	TRBV3-1/TRBV3-2	TRBJ1-2	few	TGTGCCAGCAGCCGACTGCAGGGGGCGGGCTACACCTTC	CASSRLQGAGYTF
TRBD1	TRBV9	TRBJ1-2	-	TGTGCCAGCAGGGGACAGGAGCGGCTAGCTAACTATGGCTACACCTTC	CASRGQERLANYGYTF
-	TRBV10-2	TRBJ1-5	-	TGCGCCAGCAGCACGACCGCTATTAATCAGCCCCAGCATTTT	CASSTTAINQPQHF
TRBD1	TRBV7-9	TRBJ1-3	-	TGTGCCAGCAGCTTAGTGGGACAGGGCTCTGGAAACACCATATATTTT	CASSLVGQGSGNTIYF
-	TRBV13	TRBJ2-3	-	TGTGCCAGCAGCTCCCGTGGTTCCAAGACAAGGGATACGCAGTATTTT	CASSSRGSKTRDTQYF
TRBD2	TRBV6-6	TRBJ2-1	-	TGTGCCAGCAGTCGGGACGGAGCAGCGGGGTACAATGAGCAGTTCTTC	CASSRDGAAGYNEQFF
-	TRBV5-1	TRBJ2-3	-	TGCGCCAGCAGCTTGGCCGTCGCAGGGACGGGGGCGCAGTATTTT	CASSLAVAGTGAQYF
-	TRBV9	TRBJ2-1	-	TGTGCCAGCAGCGTAACCGACATGGGGGGCGTATACAATGAGCAGTTCTTC	CASSVTDMGGVYNEQFF
TRBD1	TRBV19	TRBJ1-5	-	TGTGCCACCGCTTCTCGACAGGGGATGTTATTAGGTCAGCCCCAGCATTTT	CATASRQGMLLGQPQHF
-	TRBV3-1/TRBV3-2	TRBJ1-1	-	TGTGCCAGCAGCCAAGGCCAGGGGAACACTGAAGCTTTCTTT	CASSQGQGNTEAFF
TRBD1	TRBV6-4	TRBJ1-2	-	TGTGCCAGCAGCTGGACAGGGGGCTATGGCTACACCTTC	CASSWTGGYGYTF
-	TRBV27	TRBJ2-5	-	TGTGCCAGCAGTTTCCGGGCAGGGAGAGAGACCCAGTACTTC	CASSFRAGRETQYF
-	TRBV5-4	TRBJ2-3	-	TGTGCCAGCAGCGGGGTGGAGGGGGCCCCAGATACGCAGTATTTT	CASSGVEGAPDTQYF
TRBD1	TRBV15	TRBJ2-7	once	TGTGCCACCAGCACACACAGGACAGGGGGCGCGGGACAACACCGTCCACTCAACTACGAGCAGTACTTC	CATSTHRTGGAGQHRPLNYEQYF
-	TRBV4-1	TRBJ1-2	-	TGCGCCAGCAGCCAAGATCGGGGGACGGACTATGGCTACACCTTC	CASSQDRGTDYGYTF
TRBD1	TRBV3-1/TRBV3-2	TRBJ1-6	once	TGTGCCAGCAGCTCGGGACACAGGGGTTCACCCCTCCACTTT	CASSSGHRGSPLHF
-	TRBV4-1	TRBJ1-2	-	TGCGCCAGCAGCCTAAGCGGATCCCTCGGGGGTGGCTACACCTTC	CASSLSGSLGGGYTF